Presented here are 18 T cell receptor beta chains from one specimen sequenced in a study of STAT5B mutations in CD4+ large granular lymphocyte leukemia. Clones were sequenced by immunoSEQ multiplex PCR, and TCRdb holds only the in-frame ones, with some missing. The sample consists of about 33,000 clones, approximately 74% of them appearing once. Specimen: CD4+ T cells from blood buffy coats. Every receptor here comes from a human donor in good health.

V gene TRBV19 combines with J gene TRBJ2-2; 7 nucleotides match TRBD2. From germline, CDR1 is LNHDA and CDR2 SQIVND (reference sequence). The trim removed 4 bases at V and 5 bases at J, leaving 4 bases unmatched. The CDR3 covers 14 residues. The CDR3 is CASSRGRGTGELFF. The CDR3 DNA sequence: TGTGCCAGTAGTAGAGGGCGGGGGACCGGGGAGCTGTTTTTT.

In DNA, the CDR3 is TGTGCCAGCAGCGTAGATCAAGCGGGGGCCTACGAGCAGTACTTC. Protein: CASSVDQAGAYEQYF. The V gene is TRBV9, the J gene TRBJ2-7; 8 bases line up with TRBD2. The V segment lost 0 bases and the J segment 2 bases; nucleotides outside the gene matches: 4. CDR1 and CDR2 (germline): SGDLS, YYNGEE. The CDR3 runs 15 residues.

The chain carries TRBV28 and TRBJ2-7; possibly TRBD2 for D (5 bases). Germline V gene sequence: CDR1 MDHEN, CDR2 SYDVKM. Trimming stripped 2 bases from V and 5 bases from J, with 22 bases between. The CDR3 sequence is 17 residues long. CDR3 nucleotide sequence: TGTGCCAGCAGTTTAGATTTTGGCAGCCCGACTACTAACGAGCAGTACTTC. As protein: CASSLDFGSPTTNEQYF.

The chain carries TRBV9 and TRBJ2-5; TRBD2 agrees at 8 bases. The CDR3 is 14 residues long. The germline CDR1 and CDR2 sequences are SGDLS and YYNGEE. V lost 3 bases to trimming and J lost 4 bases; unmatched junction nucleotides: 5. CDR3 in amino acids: CASSATSGGETQYF. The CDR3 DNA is TGTGCCAGCAGCGCTACTAGCGGAGGAGAGACCCAGTACTTC.

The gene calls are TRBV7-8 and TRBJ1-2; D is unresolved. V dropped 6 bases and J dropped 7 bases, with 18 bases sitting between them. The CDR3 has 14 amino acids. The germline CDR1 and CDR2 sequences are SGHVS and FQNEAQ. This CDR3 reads CASRGTRTRGGYTF. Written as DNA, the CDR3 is TGTGCCAGCAGGGGTACCCGGACCCGGGGTGGCTACACCTTC.

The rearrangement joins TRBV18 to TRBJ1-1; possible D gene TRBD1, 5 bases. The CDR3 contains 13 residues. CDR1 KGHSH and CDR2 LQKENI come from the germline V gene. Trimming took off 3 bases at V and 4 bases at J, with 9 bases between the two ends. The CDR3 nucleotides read TGTGCCAGCTCACCTGGGGCTAGCACTGAAGCTTTCTTT. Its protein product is CASSPGASTEAFF.

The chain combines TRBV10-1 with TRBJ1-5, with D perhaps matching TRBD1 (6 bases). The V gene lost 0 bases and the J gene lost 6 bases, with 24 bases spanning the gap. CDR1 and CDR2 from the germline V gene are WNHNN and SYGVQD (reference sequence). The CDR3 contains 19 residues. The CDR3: CASSESKSRYRDTGQPQHF. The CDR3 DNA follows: TGCGCCAGCAGTGAGTCGAAATCCCGGTACCGGGACACAGGTCAGCCCCAGCATTTT.

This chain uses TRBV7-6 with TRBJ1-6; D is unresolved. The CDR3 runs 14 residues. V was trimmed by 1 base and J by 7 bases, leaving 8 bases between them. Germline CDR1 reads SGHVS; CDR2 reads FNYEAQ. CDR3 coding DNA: TGTGCCAGCAGCTTAGAACGGGCCAATTCACCCCTCCACTTT. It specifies CASSLERANSPLHF.

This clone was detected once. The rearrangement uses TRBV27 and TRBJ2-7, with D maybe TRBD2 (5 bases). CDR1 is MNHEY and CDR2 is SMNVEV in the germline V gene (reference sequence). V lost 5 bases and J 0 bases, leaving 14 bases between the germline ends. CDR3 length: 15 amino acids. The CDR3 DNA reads TGTGCCAGCAGTACCCAGCCAGGACTCTCCTACGAGCAGTACTTC. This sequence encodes CASSTQPGLSYEQYF.

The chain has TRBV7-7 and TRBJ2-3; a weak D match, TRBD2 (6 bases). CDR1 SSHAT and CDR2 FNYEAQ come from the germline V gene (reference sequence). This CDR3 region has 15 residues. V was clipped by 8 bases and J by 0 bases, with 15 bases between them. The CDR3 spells CASGSGTASTDTQYF. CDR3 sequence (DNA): TGTGCCAGCGGATCCGGGACTGCTAGCACAGATACGCAGTATTTT.

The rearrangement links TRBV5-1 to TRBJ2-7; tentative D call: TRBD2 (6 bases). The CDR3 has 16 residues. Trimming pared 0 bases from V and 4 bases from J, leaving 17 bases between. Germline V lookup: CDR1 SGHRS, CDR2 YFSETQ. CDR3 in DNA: TGCGCCAGCAGCTTGGGGCAGGTTAGCGGCCGTTACGAGCAGTACTTC. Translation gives CASSLGQVSGRYEQYF.

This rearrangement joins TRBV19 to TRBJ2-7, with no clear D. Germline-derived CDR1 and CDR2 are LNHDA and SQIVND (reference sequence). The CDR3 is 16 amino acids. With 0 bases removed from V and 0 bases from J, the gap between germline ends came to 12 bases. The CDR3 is CASSIEGRSSSYEQYF. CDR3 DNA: TGTGCCAGTAGTATAGAGGGCAGATCTAGCTCCTACGAGCAGTACTTC.

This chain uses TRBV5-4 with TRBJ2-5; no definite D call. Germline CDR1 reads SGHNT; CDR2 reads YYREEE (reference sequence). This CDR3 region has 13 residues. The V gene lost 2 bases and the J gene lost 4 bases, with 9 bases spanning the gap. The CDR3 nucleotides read TGTGCCAGCAGCTTAGTTAATCCAGAGACCCAGTACTTC. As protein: CASSLVNPETQYF.

CDR3 amino acids: CASSIIPGQGWTEAFF. In nucleotides, the CDR3 is TGTGCCAGTAGTATAATTCCGGGACAGGGGTGGACTGAAGCTTTCTTT. V usage is TRBV19 and J usage is TRBJ1-1; 10 nucleotides align to TRBD1. Per the germline V gene, CDR1 is LNHDA and CDR2 is SQIVND (reference sequence). V gave up 2 bases and J gave up 5 bases; unmatched junction bases: 8. There are 16 residues in the CDR3. The whole variable domain, filled in from reference TRBV19 and TRBJ1-1, reads DGGITQSPKYLFRKEGQNVTLSCEQNLNHDAMYWYRQDPGQGLRLIYYSQIVNDFQKGDIAEGYSVSREKKESFPLTVTSAQKNPTAFYLCASSIIPGQGWTEAFFGQGTRLTVV.

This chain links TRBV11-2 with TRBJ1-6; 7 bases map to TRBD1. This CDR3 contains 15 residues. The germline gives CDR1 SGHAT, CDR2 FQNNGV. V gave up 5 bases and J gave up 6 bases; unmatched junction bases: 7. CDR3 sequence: CASSPSGTANSPLHF. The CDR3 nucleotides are TGTGCCAGCAGCCCCTCGGGGACAGCTAATTCACCCCTCCACTTT.

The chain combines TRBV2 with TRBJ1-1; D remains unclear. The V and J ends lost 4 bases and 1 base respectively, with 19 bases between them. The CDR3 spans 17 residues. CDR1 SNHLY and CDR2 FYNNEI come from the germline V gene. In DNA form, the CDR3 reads TGTGCCAGCAGTGTAATAACCACCTTGGGAGGGAACACTGAAGCTTTCTTT. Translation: CASSVITTLGGNTEAFF.

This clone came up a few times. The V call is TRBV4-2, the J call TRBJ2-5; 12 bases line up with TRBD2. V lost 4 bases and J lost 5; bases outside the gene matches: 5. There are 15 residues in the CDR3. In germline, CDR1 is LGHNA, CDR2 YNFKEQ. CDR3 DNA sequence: TGTGCCAGCAGCCGACAGACTAGCGGGAGTGAGACCCAGTACTTC. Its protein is CASSRQTSGSETQYF.

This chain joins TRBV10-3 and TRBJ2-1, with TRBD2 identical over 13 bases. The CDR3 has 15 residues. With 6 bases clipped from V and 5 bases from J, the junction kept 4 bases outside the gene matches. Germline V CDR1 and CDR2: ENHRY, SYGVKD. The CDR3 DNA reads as TGTGCCATCAGGGCGACTAGCGGGGGGAACAATGAGCAGTTCTTC. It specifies CAIRATSGGNNEQFF.